The 2 T cell receptor beta chains given below trace back to one sample, sequenced in a study of shared clonotypes between healthy human individuals. Profiling relied on immunoSEQ multiplex PCR, and the TCRdb table lists in-frame clones only, not all of them. The sample has around 1.6 million clones, 95% to 99% seen once. The material sequenced was naive CD4+ T cells sorted from blood. Noted subset: CD45RA+ positively selected. These receptors were collected from a young man in good health.

V is TRBV29-1 and J is TRBJ2-7; D uncertain. This CDR3 comprises 12 residues. CDR1 and CDR2 from the germline V gene are SQVTM and ANQGSEA. Trimming stripped 5 bases from V and 6 bases from J, with 14 bases between. CDR3 DNA: TGCAGCGTTAGGCTCCCTCGAGGCGAGCAGTACTTC. Translated, it gives CSVRLPRGEQYF.

This chain links TRBV6-1 with TRBJ2-7; D is ambiguous. The ends were cut back, 2 bases at V and 2 bases at J, with 7 bases in the middle. This CDR3 is 13 amino acids long. Germline lookup yields CDR1 MNHNS and CDR2 SASEGT. CDR3: CASSEQVAYEQYF. The CDR3, as DNA: TGTGCCAGCAGTGAACAGGTCGCCTACGAGCAGTACTTC.